One T cell receptor (beta chain) is described in this entry. Antigen unknown. The data were taken from a study of cytomegalovirus exposure and HLA in healthy donors. A multiplex PCR was run with 60 Vbeta primers and 13 Jbeta primers. The repertoire was sequenced with immunoSEQ multiplex PCR; TCRdb's copy has only in-frame clones and lacks some. The sample carries about 190,000 clones, approximately 80% recorded once. General observations from the study: Both high specificity and high sensitivity reportedly marked the classifier's diagnosis of cytomegalovirus status.

The V and J ends lost 4 bases and 6 bases respectively, with 18 bases between them. This CDR3 spans 15 amino acids. CDR1 is SGHRS, CDR2 YFSETQ, per germline. This receptor was taken from a woman aged 25-40 years in good health and CMV-seronegative. The chain combines TRBV5-1 with TRBJ2-3; the D gene is possibly TRBD2 (5 bases). Sequencing input: PBMCs. CDR3 bases: TGCGCCAGCAGCACTAGACTGGATTGGGGTGATACGCAGTATTTT. Its protein product is CASSTRLDWGDTQYF.